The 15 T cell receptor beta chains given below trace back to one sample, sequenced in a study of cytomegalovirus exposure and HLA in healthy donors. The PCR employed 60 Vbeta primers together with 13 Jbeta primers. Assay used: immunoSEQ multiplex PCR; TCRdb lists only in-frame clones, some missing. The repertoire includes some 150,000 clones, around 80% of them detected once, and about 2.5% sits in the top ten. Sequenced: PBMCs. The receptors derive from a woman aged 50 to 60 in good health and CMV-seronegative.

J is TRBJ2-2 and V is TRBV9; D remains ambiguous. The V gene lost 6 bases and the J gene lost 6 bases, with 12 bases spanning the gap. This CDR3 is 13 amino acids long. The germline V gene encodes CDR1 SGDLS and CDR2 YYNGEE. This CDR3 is CASTLSLAGELFF. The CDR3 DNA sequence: TGTGCCAGCACGCTCAGTTTGGCCGGGGAGCTGTTTTTT.

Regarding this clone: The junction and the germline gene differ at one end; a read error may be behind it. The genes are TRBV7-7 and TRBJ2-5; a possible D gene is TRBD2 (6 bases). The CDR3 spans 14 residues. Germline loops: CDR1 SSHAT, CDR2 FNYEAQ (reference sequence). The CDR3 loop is CASSLGAGPETQYF. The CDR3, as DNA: TGTGCTAGCAGCTTAGGGGCGGGGCCAGAGACCCAGTACTTC.

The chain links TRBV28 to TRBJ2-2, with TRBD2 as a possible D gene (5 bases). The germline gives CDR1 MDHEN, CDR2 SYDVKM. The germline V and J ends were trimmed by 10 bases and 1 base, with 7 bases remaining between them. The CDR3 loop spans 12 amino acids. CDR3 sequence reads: CATEGNTGELFF. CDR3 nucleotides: TGTGCCACCGAGGGGAACACCGGGGAGCTGTTTTTT.

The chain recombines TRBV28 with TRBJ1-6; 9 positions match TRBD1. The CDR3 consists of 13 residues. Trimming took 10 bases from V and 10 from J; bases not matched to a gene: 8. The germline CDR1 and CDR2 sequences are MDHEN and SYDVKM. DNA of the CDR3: TGTGCCACCACAGGGGGCGTTGGGTCACCCCTCCACTTT. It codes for CATTGGVGSPLHF. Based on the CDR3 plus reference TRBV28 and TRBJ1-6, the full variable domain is DVKVTQSSRYLVKRTGEKVFLECVQDMDHENMFWYRQDPGLGLRLIYFSYDVKMKEKGDIPEGYSVSREKKERFSLILESASTNQTSMYLCATTGGVGSPLHFGNGTRLTVT.

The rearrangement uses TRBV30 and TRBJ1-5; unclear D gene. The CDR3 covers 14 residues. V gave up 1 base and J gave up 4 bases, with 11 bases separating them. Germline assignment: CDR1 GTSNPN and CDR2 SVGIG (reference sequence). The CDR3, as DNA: TGTGCCTGGAGTGGCGGGGTGGGTAATCAGCCCCAGCATTTT. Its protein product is CAWSGGVGNQPQHF.

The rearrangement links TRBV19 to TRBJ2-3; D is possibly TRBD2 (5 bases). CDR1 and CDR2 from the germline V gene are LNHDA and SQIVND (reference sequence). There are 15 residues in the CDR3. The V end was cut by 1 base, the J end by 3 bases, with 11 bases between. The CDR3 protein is CASSIALSGTDTQYF. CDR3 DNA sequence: TGTGCCAGTAGTATAGCCCTTTCGGGGACAGATACGCAGTATTTT.

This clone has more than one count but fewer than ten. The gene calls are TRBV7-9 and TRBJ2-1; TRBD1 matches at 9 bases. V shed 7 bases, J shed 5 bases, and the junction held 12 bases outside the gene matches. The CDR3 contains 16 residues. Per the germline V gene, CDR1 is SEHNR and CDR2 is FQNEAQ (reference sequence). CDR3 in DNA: TGTGCCAGCACCCCCCTCGGACAGGGGAATGACAATGAGCAGTTCTTC. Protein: CASTPLGQGNDNEQFF.

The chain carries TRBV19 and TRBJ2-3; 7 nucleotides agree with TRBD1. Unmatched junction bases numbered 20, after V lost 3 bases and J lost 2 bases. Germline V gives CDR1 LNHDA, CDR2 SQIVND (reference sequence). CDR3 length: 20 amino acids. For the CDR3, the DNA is TGTGCCAGTAGTATCCCCCGAACAGGGGTTAGGGGGCCCTACACAGATACGCAGTATTTT. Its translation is CASSIPRTGVRGPYTDTQYF.

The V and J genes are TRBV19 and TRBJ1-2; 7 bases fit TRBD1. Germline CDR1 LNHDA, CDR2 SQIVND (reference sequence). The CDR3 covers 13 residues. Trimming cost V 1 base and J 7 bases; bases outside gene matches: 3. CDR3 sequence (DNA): TGTGCCAGTAGTATAGGGGGACAGCGTGGCTACACCTTC. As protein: CASSIGGQRGYTF.

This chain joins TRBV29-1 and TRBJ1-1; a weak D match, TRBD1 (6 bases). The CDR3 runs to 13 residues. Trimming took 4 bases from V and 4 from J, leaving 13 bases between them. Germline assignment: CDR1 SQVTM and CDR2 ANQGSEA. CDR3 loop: CSVAPGRGTEAFF. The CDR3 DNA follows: TGCAGCGTTGCCCCCGGCAGGGGCACTGAAGCTTTCTTT.

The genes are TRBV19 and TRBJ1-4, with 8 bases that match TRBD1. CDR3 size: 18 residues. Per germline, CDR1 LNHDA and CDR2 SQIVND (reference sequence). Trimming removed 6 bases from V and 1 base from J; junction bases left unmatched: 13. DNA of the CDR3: TGTGCCAGTAGCCCCAGGGGGCAGTTTGGGGTAACTAATGAAAAACTGTTTTTT. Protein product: CASSPRGQFGVTNEKLFF.

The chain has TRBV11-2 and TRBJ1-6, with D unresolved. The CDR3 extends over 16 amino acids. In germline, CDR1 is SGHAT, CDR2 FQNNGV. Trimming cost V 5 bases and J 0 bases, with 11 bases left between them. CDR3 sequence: CASSRRGSSYNSPLHF. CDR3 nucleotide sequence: TGTGCCAGCAGCAGGCGAGGGAGCTCCTATAATTCACCCCTCCACTTT.

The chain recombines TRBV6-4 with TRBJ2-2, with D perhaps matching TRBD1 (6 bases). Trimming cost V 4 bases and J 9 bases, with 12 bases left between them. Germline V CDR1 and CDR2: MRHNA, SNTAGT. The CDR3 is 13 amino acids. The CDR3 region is CASSATGTRELFF. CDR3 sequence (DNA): TGTGCCAGCAGTGCCACAGGGACCAGGGAGCTGTTTTTT.

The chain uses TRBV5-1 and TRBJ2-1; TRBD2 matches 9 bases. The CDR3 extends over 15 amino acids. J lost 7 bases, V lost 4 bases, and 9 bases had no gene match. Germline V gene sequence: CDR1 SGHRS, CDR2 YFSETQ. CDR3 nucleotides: TGCGCCAGCAGCCCCGAAGGGACTAGCAGGAATGAGCAGTTCTTC. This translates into CASSPEGTSRNEQFF.

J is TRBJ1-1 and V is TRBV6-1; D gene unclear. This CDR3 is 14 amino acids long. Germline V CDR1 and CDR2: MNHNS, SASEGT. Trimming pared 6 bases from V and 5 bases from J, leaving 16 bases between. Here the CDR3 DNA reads TGTGCCAGCAGGGACCCGGGTCGGGGTACTGAAGCTTTCTTT. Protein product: CASRDPGRGTEAFF.